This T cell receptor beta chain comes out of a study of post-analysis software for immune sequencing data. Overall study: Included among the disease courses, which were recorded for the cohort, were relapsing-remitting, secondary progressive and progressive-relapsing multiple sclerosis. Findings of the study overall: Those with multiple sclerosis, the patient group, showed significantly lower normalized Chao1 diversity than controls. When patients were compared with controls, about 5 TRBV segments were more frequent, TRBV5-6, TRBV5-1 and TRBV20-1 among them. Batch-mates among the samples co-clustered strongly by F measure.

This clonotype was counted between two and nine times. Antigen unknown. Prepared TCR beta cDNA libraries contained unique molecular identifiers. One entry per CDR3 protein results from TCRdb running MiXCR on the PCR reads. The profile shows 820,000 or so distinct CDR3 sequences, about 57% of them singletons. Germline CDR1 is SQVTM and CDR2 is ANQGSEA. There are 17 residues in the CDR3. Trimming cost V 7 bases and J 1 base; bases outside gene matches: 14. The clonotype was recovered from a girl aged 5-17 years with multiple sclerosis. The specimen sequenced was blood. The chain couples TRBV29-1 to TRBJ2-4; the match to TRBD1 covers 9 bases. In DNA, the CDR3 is TGCAGCGCCAGCCATGTCGGGACAGGGTTGGCCAAAAACATTCAGTACTTC. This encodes CSASHVGTGLAKNIQYF.